The 21 T cell receptor beta chains below all came from one sample that was sequenced in a study of CD8 T cells in ankylosing spondylitis. TCRdb re-called the 5' RACE reads with MiXCR, one entry per CDR3 protein. Of 290,000 or so distinct CDR3 sequences in the sample, roughly 20% were seen once. Sequenced: blood, either unsorted or a sorted T cell fraction (not recorded which). The receptors were gathered from a female donor with ankylosing spondylitis or in good health (not recorded which).

The sample holds many counts of this clonotype. The chain links TRBV25-1 to TRBJ2-5; D remains unclear. The germline V gene encodes CDR1 MGHDK and CDR2 SYGVNS. Trimming removed 5 bases from V and 1 base from J, with 11 bases in between. The length of the CDR3 is 14 residues. DNA of the CDR3: TGTGCCAGCAGTCTCGGACCGTTCCAAGAGACCCAGTACTTC. Its protein is CASSLGPFQETQYF.

This clonotype has just a few counts. V usage is TRBV6-6 and J usage is TRBJ1-5, with D maybe TRBD1 (6 bases). The CDR3 is 13 residues long. Germline CDR1 is MNHNY and CDR2 is SVGAGI (reference sequence). Trimming pared 7 bases from V and 3 bases from J, leaving 10 bases between. CDR3 coding DNA: TGTGCCAGCAAACCAGGGGTCAATCAGCCCCAGCATTTT. Translating gives CASKPGVNQPQHF.

This clonotype was found a few times. The genes are TRBV18 and TRBJ2-1; 7 bases map to TRBD2. V lost 3 bases and J lost 9; bases outside the gene matches: 2. CDR3 length equals 12 residues. CDR1 and CDR2 from the germline V gene are KGHSH and LQKENI. CDR3 nucleotides: TGTGCCAGCTCACCGGGGGGGGGTGAGCAGTTCTTC. Amino acid sequence: CASSPGGGEQFF. Full variable domain (remainder filled in from reference TRBV18 and TRBJ2-1): NAGVMQNPRHLVRRRGQEARLRCSPMKGHSHVYWYRQLPEEGLKFMVYLQKENIIDESGMPKERFSAEFPKEGPSILRIQQVVRGDSAAYFCASSPGGGEQFFGPGTRLTVL.

This clonotype has more than one count but fewer than ten. The chain uses TRBV29-1 and TRBJ2-7, with TRBD1 matching over 12 bases. Germline CDR1 reads SQVTM; CDR2 reads ANQGSEA. V lost 0 bases and J lost 3; bases outside the gene matches: 3. The CDR3 has 15 amino acids. The CDR3: CSVEEGQGADYEQYF. CDR3 coding DNA: TGCAGCGTTGAAGAGGGACAGGGGGCGGACTACGAGCAGTACTTC.

The chain employs TRBV14 and TRBJ2-6; possibly TRBD1 for D (6 bases). V lost 0 bases to trimming and J lost 0 bases, with 15 bases between them. The CDR3 runs to 19 residues. The germline CDR1 and CDR2 sequences are SGHDN and FVKESK. The CDR3 here is CASSQDLPGADSGANVLTF. As DNA, the CDR3 is TGTGCCAGCAGCCAAGATCTTCCAGGGGCCGACTCTGGGGCCAACGTCCTGACTTTC.

The sample holds a few counts of this clonotype. The rearrangement joins TRBV6-2 or TRBV6-3 to TRBJ2-7, with no clear D. Germline CDR1 MNHEY, CDR2 SVGEGT. The CDR3 consists of 14 residues. Between the trimmed V and J ends, which lost 4 bases and 7 bases, there was a span of 17 bases. CDR3 residues: CASSFSRTTEEQYF. The DNA for the CDR3 is TGTGCCAGCAGTTTCTCACGTACAACGGAAGAGCAGTACTTC.

Only a few counts were recorded for this clonotype. V usage is TRBV27 and J usage is TRBJ2-7; D is possibly TRBD2 (6 bases). The CDR3 is 16 amino acids. Trimming shortened V by 3 bases and J by 4 bases, and 19 bases separated the two germline ends. CDR1 MNHEY and CDR2 SMNVEV come from the germline V gene (reference sequence). CDR3 nucleotide sequence: TGTGCCAGCAGTTTCATCTCGGGGACTCTCTTTTACGAGCAGTACTTC. It encodes CASSFISGTLFYEQYF.

This clonotype was seen at least ten times. V is TRBV6-5 and J is TRBJ1-1; no definite D call. The CDR3 sequence is 14 residues long. Germline values: CDR1 MNHEY, CDR2 SVGAGI. V gave up 0 bases and J gave up 1 base, with 6 bases separating them. CDR3 loop: CASSYSRANTEAFF. In nucleotides, the CDR3 is TGTGCCAGCAGTTACTCGCGGGCGAACACTGAAGCTTTCTTT.

This clonotype was counted a few times. The CDR3 sequence: CASSPYSPDRAGTGELFF. The CDR3 DNA reads as TGTGCCAGCAGTCCTTATTCCCCCGACAGGGCGGGAACCGGGGAGCTGTTTTTT. The V call is TRBV27, the J call TRBJ2-2, with D maybe TRBD1 (7 bases). Trimming cost V 5 bases and J 5 bases, with 24 bases left between them. Germline V gives CDR1 MNHEY, CDR2 SMNVEV (reference sequence). The CDR3 runs 18 residues.

The gene calls are TRBV5-1 and TRBJ2-5, with unresolved D. V was pared by 1 base and J by 2 bases, with 9 bases between. Germline CDR1 and CDR2: SGHRS and YFSETQ. This CDR3 contains 14 residues. CDR3 bases: TGCGCCAGCAGCTTGCCCGGGTCTCAAGAGACCCAGTACTTC. Its protein product is CASSLPGSQETQYF.

The sample holds many counts of this clonotype. One end of the junction is discordant with germline, which a read error may explain. The CDR3, as DNA: TGTGCCAGCAGCTTAGGCGCGAACACTGAAGCTTTCTTT. It codes for CASSLGANTEAFF. The chain has TRBV5-1 and TRBJ1-1; D remains ambiguous. Germline V lookup: CDR1 SGHRS, CDR2 YFSETQ. This CDR3 region has 13 residues.

In this sample, this clonotype turned up many times. The chain couples TRBV6-1 to TRBJ2-1; D not certain. CDR1 and CDR2 (germline): MNHNS, SASEGT. The CDR3 length is 13 residues. Trimming pared 5 bases from V and 7 bases from J, leaving 12 bases between. Here the CDR3 DNA reads TGTGCCAGCAGTCCAGACTTAAGGAATGAGCAGTTCTTC. Its protein is CASSPDLRNEQFF.

The table lists this clonotype with many counts. J is TRBJ1-2 and V is TRBV20-1; 7 bases agree with TRBD1. V dropped 2 bases and J dropped 7; count of bases not matched to a gene: 7. This CDR3 spans 13 amino acids. CDR1 is DFQATT and CDR2 is SNEGSKA in the germline V gene (reference sequence). The CDR3 sequence is CSARLGGAPGYTF. The CDR3 DNA reads TGCAGTGCTAGATTAGGGGGCGCGCCTGGCTACACCTTC.

V usage is TRBV12-3 or TRBV12-4 and J usage is TRBJ2-7; 8 bases match TRBD1. Unmatched junction bases numbered 10, after V lost 6 bases and J lost 3 bases. The CDR3 covers 15 residues. CDR3 DNA: TGTGCCAGCAGGTACTCCGGGACAGGCGTCTACGAGCAGTACTTC. Protein product: CASRYSGTGVYEQYF.

The chain joins TRBV20-1 to TRBJ2-5; D uncertain. Germline lookup yields CDR1 DFQATT and CDR2 SNEGSKA (reference sequence). The CDR3 is made up of 12 amino acids. The ends were cut back, 1 base at V and 2 bases at J, with 5 bases in the middle. CDR3 nucleotide sequence: TGCAGTGCTAGAGGGCTTCAAGAGACCCAGTACTTC. This encodes CSARGLQETQYF.

Only a few counts were recorded for this clonotype. The rearrangement joins TRBV7-9 to TRBJ1-2; possible D gene TRBD1, 5 bases. Deletions cut 5 bases from V and 3 bases from J, with 16 bases between. The CDR3 spans 15 residues. CDR1 is SEHNR and CDR2 is FQNEAQ in the germline V gene (reference sequence). CDR3 loop: CASSPPDNYYYGYTF. The CDR3 DNA sequence: TGTGCCAGCAGCCCCCCGGACAACTACTACTATGGCTACACCTTC. The variable domain in full, with the rest retrieved from reference TRBV7-9 and TRBJ1-2, is DTGVSQNPRHKITKRGQNVTFRCDPISEHNRLYWYRQTLGQGPEFLTYFQNEAQLEKSRLLSDRFSAERPKGSFSTLEIQRTEQGDSAMYLCASSPPDNYYYGYTFGSGTRLTVV.

V and J are TRBV6-5 and TRBJ1-1; maybe TRBD1 (5 bases). Trimming left V 4 bases short and J 0 bases short, with 18 bases between. Per germline, CDR1 MNHEY and CDR2 SVGAGI. The CDR3 consists of 17 residues. CDR3 amino acids: CASSWGGAVSMNTEAFF. The CDR3 nucleotides read TGTGCCAGCAGTTGGGGGGGAGCCGTTAGTATGAACACTGAAGCTTTCTTT.

The sample holds many counts of this clonotype. The chain uses TRBV12-3 or TRBV12-4 and TRBJ2-1; D may be TRBD2 (6 bases). The CDR3 loop spans 15 amino acids. The V end was cut by 8 bases, the J end by 0 bases, with 14 bases between. CDR3 sequence: CASSPAEGSYNEQFF. Here the CDR3 DNA reads TGTGCCAGCTCCCCCGCGGAGGGCTCCTACAATGAGCAGTTCTTC.

A few counts support this clonotype. J is TRBJ1-1 and V is TRBV7-2; the D is unclear. Germline V gene sequence: CDR1 SGHTA, CDR2 FQGNSA. The CDR3 loop spans 14 amino acids. V lost 0 bases to trimming and J lost 3 bases, with 8 bases between them. CDR3 in amino acids: CASSLALRYTEAFF. DNA of the CDR3: TGTGCCAGCAGCTTAGCGCTCAGGTACACTGAAGCTTTCTTT.

In its sample, this clonotype was seen a few times. The CDR3 loop reads CASSENSGGETQYF. In DNA, the CDR3 is TGTGCCAGCAGTGAAAATAGCGGGGGAGAGACCCAGTACTTC. The rearrangement links TRBV25-1 to TRBJ2-5; 9 bases match TRBD2. The CDR3 runs to 14 residues. The V gene's germline CDR1 is MGHDK and CDR2 SYGVNS. After removal of 2 bases from V and 4 bases from J, the junction contained 2 bases not matched to a gene. Variable domain in full (rest from reference TRBV25-1 and TRBJ2-5): EADIYQTPRYLVIGTGKKITLECSQTMGHDKMYWYQQDPGMELHLIHYSYGVNSTEKGDLSSESTVSRIRTEHFPLTLESARPSHTSQYLCASSENSGGETQYFGPGTRLLVL.

This clonotype was detected only a few times. V and J are TRBV5-6 and TRBJ2-7; D is possibly TRBD2 (5 bases). CDR1 SGHDT and CDR2 YYEEEE come from the germline V gene. This CDR3 comprises 14 residues. V was trimmed by 0 bases and J by 2 bases, leaving 9 bases between them. The CDR3 DNA reads TGTGCCAGCAGCTTGGTAGAGGGCACCTACGAGCAGTACTTC. Translation: CASSLVEGTYEQYF.